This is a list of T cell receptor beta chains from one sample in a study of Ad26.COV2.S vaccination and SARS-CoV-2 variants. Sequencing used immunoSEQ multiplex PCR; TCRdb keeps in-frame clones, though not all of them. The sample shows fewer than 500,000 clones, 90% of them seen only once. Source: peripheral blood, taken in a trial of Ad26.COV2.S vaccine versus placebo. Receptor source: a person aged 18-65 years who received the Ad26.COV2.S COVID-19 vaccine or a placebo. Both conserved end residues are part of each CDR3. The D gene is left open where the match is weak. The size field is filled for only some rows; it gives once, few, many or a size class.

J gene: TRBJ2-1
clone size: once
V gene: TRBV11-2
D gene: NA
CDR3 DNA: TGTGCCAGCAGCTTAGATTTCGGCAGCTACAATGAGCAGTTCTTC
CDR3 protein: CASSLDFGSYNEQFF

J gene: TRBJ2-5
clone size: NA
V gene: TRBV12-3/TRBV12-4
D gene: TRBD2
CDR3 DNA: TGTGCCAGCTCCAGCGGGAGGATTGAGACCCAGTACTTC
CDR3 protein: CASSSGRIETQYF

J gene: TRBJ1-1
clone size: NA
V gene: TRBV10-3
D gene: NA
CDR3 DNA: TGTGCCACAAGACAGGATGTGAACACTGAAGCTTTCTTT
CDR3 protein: CATRQDVNTEAFF

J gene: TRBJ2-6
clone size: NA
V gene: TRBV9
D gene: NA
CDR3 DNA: TGTGCCAGCAGCAGCGGCCACCTAGTCTCTGGGGCCAACGTCCTGACTTTC
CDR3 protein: CASSSGHLVSGANVLTF

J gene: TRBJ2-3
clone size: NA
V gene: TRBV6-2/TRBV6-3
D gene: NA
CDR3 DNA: TGTGCCAGCAGTTACCGAGTTGAAGATACGCAGTATTTT
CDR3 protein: CASSYRVEDTQYF

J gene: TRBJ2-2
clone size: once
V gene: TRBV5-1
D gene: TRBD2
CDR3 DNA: TGCGCCAGCAGCTTCATAAGGACTAGCGGGGCCGGGGAGCTGTTTTTT
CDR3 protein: CASSFIRTSGAGELFF

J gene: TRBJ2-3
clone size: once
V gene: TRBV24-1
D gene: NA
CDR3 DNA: TGTGCCACCAGTGATCTTTTCCCTCCAACCAGGGGAGATACGCAGTATTTT
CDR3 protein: CATSDLFPPTRGDTQYF

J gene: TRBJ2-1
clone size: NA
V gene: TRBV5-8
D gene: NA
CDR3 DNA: TGTGCCAGCAGTTACACCTACAATGAGCAGTTCTTC
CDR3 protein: CASSYTYNEQFF

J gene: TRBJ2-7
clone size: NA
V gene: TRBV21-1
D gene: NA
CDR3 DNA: TGTGCCAGCAGCAAAGACCCCAGGGGATGGAGCGGGAGGGCCGTTCCGTACGAGCAGTACTTC
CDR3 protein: CASSKDPRGWSGRAVPYEQYF

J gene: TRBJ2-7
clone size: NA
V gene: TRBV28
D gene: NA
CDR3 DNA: TGTGCCAGCAGTCCGCGTTTGGGGGGCGGCTACGAGCAGTACTTC
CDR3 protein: CASSPRLGGGYEQYF

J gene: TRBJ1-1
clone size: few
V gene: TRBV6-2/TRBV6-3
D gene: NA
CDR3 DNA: TGTGCCAGCAGTTCCCGATTCGAGGGGAACACTGAAGCTTTCTTT
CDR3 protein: CASSSRFEGNTEAFF

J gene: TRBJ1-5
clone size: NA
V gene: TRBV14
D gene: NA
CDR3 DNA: TGTGCCAGCAGCCAAGTGGGTTCTGGGCCCCAGCATTTT
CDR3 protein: CASSQVGSGPQHF

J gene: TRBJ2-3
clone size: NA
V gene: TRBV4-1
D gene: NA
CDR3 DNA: TGCGCCAGCAGCCAAGTCTTTTCTGCAATCAGCACAGATACGCAGTATTTT
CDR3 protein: CASSQVFSAISTDTQYF

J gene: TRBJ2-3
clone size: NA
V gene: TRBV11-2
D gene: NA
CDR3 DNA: TGTGCCAGCAGCTTAAGCGGAAGCACAGATACGCAGTATTTT
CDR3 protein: CASSLSGSTDTQYF

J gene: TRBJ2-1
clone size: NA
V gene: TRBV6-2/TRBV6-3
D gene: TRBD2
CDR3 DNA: TGTGCCAGCAGTTACTCGAGGGTCGGGAGGGCCTCGGTCGATGAGCAGTTCTTC
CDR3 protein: CASSYSRVGRASVDEQFF

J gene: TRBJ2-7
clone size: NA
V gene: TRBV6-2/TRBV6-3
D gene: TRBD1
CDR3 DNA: TGTGCCAGCAGTTACGAAACAGGGGACATCTCCTACGAGCAGTACTTC
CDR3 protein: CASSYETGDISYEQYF

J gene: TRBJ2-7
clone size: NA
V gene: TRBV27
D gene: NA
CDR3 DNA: TGTGCCAGCAGTTTAGTCGGGTCGATGGAATACGAGCAGTACTTC
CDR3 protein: CASSLVGSMEYEQYF

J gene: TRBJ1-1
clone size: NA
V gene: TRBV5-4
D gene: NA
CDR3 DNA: TGTGCCAGCAGCTTGGTACAGCGGAACACTGAAGCTTTCTTT
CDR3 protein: CASSLVQRNTEAFF

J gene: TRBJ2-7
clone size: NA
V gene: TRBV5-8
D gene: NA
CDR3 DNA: TGTGCCAGCAGCTCGGGGTTATCCTACGAGCAGTACTTC
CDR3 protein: CASSSGLSYEQYF

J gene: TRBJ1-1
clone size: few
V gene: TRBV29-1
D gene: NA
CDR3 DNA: TGCAGCGTTGGGTTTGTGAGACAGGTAAGCACTGAAGCTTTCTTT
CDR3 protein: CSVGFVRQVSTEAFF

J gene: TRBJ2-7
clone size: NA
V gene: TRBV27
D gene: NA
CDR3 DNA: TGTGCCAGCAGTCGGACAGCCGGGGAGCAGTACTTC
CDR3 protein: CASSRTAGEQYF

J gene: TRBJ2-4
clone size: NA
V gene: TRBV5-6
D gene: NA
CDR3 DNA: TGTGCCAGCAGCACCCGGGGAGGGGGCAAAAACATTCAGTACTTC
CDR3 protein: CASSTRGGGKNIQYF

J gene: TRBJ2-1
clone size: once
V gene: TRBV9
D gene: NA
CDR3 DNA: TGTGCCAGCAGCCAACTACGTGGGCGGACCTACAATGAGCAGTTCTTC
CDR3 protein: CASSQLRGRTYNEQFF

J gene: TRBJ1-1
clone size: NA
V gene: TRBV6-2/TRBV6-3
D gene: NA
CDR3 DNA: TGTGCCAGCAGTTACCTCCACCCTCCCTTTGAAGCTTTCTTT
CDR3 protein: CASSYLHPPFEAFF

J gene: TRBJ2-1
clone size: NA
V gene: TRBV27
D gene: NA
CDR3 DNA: TGTGCCAGCAGTCCTCAGACCCGCCCAGGGGAATATGAGCAGTTCTTC
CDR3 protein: CASSPQTRPGEYEQFF

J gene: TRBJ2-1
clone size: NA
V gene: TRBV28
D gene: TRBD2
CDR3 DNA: TGTGCCAGCTGCCGGACTAGCGGGATCAATGAGCAGTTCTTC
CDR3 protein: CASCRTSGINEQFF

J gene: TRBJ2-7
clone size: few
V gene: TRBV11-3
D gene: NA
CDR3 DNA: TGTGCCAGCAGCTTAGGGGCAGGGTACTCCTACGAGCAGTACTTC
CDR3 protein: CASSLGAGYSYEQYF

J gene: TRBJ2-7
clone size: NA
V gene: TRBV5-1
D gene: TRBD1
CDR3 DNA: TGCGCCAGCAGCACCTCCGGGACAGGGGGCCTCCACGAGCAGTACTTC
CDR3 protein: CASSTSGTGGLHEQYF

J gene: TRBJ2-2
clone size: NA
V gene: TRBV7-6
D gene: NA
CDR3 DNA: TGTGCCAGCAGCTTAGAGTGGGTTGGGGAGCTGTTTTTT
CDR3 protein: CASSLEWVGELFF

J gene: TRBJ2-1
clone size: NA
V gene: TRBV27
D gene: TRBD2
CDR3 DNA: TGTGCCAGCAGTTCACTAGCGGGAGACCCCTACAATGAGCAGTTCTTC
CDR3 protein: CASSSLAGDPYNEQFF

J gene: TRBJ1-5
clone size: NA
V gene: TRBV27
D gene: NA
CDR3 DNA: TGTGCCAGCAGTTCGTCAGGGGCCCGCAATCAGCCCCAGCATTTT
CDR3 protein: CASSSSGARNQPQHF

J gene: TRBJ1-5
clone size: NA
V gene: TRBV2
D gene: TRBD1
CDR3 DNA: TGTGCCAGCAGTACAGGGGGCTGGCGGCCCCAGCATTTT
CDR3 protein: CASSTGGWRPQHF

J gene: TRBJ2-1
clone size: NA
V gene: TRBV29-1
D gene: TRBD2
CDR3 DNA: TGCAGCGTACGGGGGGACCTGAATATGGGTGAGCAGTTCTTC
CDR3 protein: CSVRGDLNMGEQFF

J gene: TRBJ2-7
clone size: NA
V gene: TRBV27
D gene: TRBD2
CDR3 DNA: TGTGCCAGCAGTCCCTTTAGCGGGTGGTACGAGCAGTACTTC
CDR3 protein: CASSPFSGWYEQYF

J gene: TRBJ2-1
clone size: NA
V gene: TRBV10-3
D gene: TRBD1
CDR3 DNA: TGTGCCATCAGGGGACAGGGAGGTAATGAGCAGTTCTTC
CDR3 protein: CAIRGQGGNEQFF

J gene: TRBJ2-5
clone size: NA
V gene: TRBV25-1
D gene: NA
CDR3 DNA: TGTGCCAGCAGTAAAGCAGAAGAGGCCCAGTACTTC
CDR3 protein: CASSKAEEAQYF

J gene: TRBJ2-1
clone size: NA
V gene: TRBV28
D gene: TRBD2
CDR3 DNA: TGTGCCAGCAGTTCCCCTAGCGGGAGGGGGAATGAGCAGTTCTTC
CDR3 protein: CASSSPSGRGNEQFF

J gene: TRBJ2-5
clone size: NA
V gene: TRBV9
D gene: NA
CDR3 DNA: TGTGCCAGCAGCGTAGGGCAGGGACAAGAGACCCAGTACTTC
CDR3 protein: CASSVGQGQETQYF

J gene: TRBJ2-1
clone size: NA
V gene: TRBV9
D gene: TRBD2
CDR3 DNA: TGTGCCAGCAGCTCAAAGAGGGGACTAGCGGGAGCTTTGAGCTCCTACAATGAGCAGTTCTTC
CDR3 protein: CASSSKRGLAGALSSYNEQFF

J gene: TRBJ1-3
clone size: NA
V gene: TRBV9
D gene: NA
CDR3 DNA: TGTGCCAGCAGCGTGTCGACAGCCTCTGGAAACACCATATATTTT
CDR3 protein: CASSVSTASGNTIYF

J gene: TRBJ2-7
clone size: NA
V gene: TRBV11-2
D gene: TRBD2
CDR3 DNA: TGTGCCAGCAGCCCCAGCGGGAGGGTAGGGGAGCAGTACTTC
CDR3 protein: CASSPSGRVGEQYF

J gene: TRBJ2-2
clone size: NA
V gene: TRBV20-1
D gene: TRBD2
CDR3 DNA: TGCAGTGCCAGTCGACTAGCGGGAGGGCCCCGGGAGCTGTTTTTT
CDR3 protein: CSASRLAGGPRELFF

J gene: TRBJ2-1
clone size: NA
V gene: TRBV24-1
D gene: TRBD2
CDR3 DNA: TGTGCCACCAGTGATTTGTTTCGCCCCGGGACTAGCGGGAGGCACTCCTACAATGAGCAGTTCTTC
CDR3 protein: CATSDLFRPGTSGRHSYNEQFF

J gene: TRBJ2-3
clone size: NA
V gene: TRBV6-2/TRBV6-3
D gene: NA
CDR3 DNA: TGTGCCAGCAGTTTACTTACAGGCACAGATACGCAGTATTTT
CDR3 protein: CASSLLTGTDTQYF

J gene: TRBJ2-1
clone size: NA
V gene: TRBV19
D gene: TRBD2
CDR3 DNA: TGTGCCAGTAGTAGAGGAGGCTTACTAGCGGGAGTGTTTGGGAGCTCCTACAATGAGCAGTTCTTC
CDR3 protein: CASSRGGLLAGVFGSSYNEQFF

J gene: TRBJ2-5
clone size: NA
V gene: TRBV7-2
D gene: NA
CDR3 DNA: TGTGCCAGCAGCTTAGGCGCCGGGAGAGGGGAGACCCAGTACTTC
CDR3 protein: CASSLGAGRGETQYF